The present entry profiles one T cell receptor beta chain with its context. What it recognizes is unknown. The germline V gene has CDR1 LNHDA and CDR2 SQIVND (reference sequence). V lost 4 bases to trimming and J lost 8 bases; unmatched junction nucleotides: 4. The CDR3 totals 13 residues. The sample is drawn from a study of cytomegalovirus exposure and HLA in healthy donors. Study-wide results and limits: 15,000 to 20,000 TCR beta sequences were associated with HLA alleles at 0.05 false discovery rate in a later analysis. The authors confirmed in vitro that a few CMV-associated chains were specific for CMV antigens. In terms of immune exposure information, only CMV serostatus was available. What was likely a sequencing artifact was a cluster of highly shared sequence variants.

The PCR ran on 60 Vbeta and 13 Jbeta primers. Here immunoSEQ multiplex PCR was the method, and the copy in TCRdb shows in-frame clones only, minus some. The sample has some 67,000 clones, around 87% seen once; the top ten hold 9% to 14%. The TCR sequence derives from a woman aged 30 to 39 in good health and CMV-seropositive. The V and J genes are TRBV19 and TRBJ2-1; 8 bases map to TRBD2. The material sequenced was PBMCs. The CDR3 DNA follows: TGTGCCAGTAGTAGCGGGAGGAGTTATGAGCAGTTCTTC. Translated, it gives CASSSGRSYEQFF.